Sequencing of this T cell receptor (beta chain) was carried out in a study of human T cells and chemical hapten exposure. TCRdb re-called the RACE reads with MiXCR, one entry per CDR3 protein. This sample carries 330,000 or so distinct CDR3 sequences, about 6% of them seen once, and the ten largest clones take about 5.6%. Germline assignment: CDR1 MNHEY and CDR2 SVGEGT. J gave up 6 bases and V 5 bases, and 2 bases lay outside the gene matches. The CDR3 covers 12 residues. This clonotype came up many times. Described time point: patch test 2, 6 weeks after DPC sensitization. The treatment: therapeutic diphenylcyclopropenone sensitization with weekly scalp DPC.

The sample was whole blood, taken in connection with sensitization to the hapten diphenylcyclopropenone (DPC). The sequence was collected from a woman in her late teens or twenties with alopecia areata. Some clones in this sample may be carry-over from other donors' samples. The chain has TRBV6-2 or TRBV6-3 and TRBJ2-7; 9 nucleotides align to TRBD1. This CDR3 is CASSPTGGEQYF. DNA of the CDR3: TGTGCCAGCAGTCCGACAGGGGGCGAGCAGTACTTC.